The T cell receptor beta chain described here comes from a study of response to subunit inactivated influenza vaccine. Study-wide results and limits: The study's authors posited that every seasonal influenza vaccination enlists few new T cells.

CDR1 and CDR2 (germline): LGHNA, YNFKEQ. V dropped 0 bases and J dropped 2 bases, with 13 bases sitting between them. The CDR3 is made up of 16 amino acids. Turning to this clonotype: Its antigen is unknown.

TCRdb analysed the RT-PCR reads with MiXCR anew, one entry per CDR3 protein. The table has fewer than 650,000 distinct CDR3 sequences, about an eighth seen once; the top ten hold around 13%. The sequence was collected from a middle-aged man who received an inactivated influenza vaccine. This material consisted of PBMCs from blood, taken roughly 6 weeks after vaccination. This chain links TRBV4-2 with TRBJ2-5; D perhaps matches TRBD2 (6 bases). The CDR3 nucleotides read TGTGCCAGCAGCCAAGAAGAGGGGACTCTTCAAGAGACCCAGTACTTC. This sequence encodes CASSQEEGTLQETQYF.